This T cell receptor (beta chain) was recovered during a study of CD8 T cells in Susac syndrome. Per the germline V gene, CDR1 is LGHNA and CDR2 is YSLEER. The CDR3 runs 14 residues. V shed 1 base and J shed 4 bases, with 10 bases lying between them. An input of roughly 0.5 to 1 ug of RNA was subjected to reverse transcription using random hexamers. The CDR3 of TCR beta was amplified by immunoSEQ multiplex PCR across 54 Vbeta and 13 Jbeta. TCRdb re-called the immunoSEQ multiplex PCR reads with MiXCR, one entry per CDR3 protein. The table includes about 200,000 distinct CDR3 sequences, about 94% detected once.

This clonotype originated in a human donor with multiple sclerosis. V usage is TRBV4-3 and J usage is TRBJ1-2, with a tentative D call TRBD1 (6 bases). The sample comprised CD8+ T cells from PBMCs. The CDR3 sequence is CASSQAQGSYGYTF. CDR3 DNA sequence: TGCGCCAGCAGCCAAGCACAGGGATCCTATGGCTACACCTTC.